This TCR beta chain was obtained from a study of vaccination effects on CD4 cells after COVID-19. Study-level background: The second dose preceded post-vaccine samples by a median of 72 days. Whole-study results and caveats: Marked contraction was observed in infection-induced and vaccine-induced clones late after vaccination.

ViraFEST expansion of antigen-specific CD4+ T cells with viral peptide pools preceded sequencing. The culture ran for about 10 days, and then CD4+ T cells were isolated. Participants were vaccinated with two doses of either the BNT162b2 or mRNA-1273 vaccine. Nucleocapsid antibodies were negative in the vaccine recipients, who had never had SARS-CoV-2 infection. A density of roughly 2 million PBMC per well was used; these cells were cultured with around 10 IU/ml IL-2 and approximately 10 ug/ml peptides. This CDR3 is 15 amino acids long. The V end was cut by 6 bases, the J end by 1 base, with 15 bases between. In germline, CDR1 is ENHRY, CDR2 SYGVKD. Note on this clone: Its target is unknown.

Some clones are missing from TCRdb's copy, which holds only in-frame ones; the method was immunoSEQ multiplex PCR. The sample shows more than 35,000 clones, approximately 82% of them seen only once. The input for sequencing was CD4+ T cells from PBMCs cultured with HCoV-NL63 spike peptides, taken after COVID-19 vaccination. This chain connects TRBV10-3 to TRBJ1-2; D perhaps matches TRBD1 (6 bases). The clonotype was recovered from a human donor who received a COVID-19 vaccine. Some clones in this sample may be carry-over from other donors' samples. CDR3 in amino acids: CAIRATGRGNYGYTF. The CDR3 bases are TGTGCCATCAGAGCTACAGGGAGAGGTAACTATGGCTACACCTTC.